The table lists the clone carrying this T cell receptor beta chain with many counts. Its specificity is unknown. This entry comes from a study of T cells in Graves' hyperthyroidism and ophthalmopathy. For the study at large: Before any treatment, at initial diagnosis, peripheral blood was collected. Study-wide results and caveats: Model-based prediction identified ophthalmopathy a median roughly six months prior to its onset.

The germline V gene encodes CDR1 MNHEY and CDR2 SMNVEV (reference sequence). This CDR3 has 17 amino acids. The V segment lost 2 bases and the J segment 5 bases; nucleotides outside the gene matches: 14. Researchers barred patients who had uncontrolled infection, other autoimmune disease, pregnancy or lactation. On the basis of clinical symptoms, serum thyroxine and TRAb, thyroid ultrasound and orbital computed tomography, diagnoses were made. RNA transcripts yielded amplified TCR beta CDR3 regions. Using the HTBI primer set, a first-round RT-PCR was run on the TCR CDR3. MiXCR, applied by TCRdb to the multiplex PCR reads, yields one record per CDR3 protein. The table shows a few hundred thousand distinct CDR3 sequences, with roughly 14% occurring only once.

The rearrangement links TRBV27 to TRBJ2-5; 7 bases fit TRBD2. Sequenced material: blood. This TCR came from a woman aged 30 to 39 with Graves' hyperthyroidism. CDR3 nucleotides: TGTGCCAGCAGTTTAAGGTCTAGCGGAGAAGTTGGGGAGACCCAGTACTTC. It specifies CASSLRSSGEVGETQYF.